These 2 T cell receptor beta chains originate from one sample sequenced in a study of response to subunit inactivated influenza vaccine. Each CDR3 protein is one row after TCRdb ran MiXCR on the RT-PCR reads. Among roughly 500,000 distinct CDR3 sequences listed, around 21% were seen once. These data were also reused for a study on T cells expressing NK-cell markers. That paper notes: cDNA encoding TCR beta was synthesized via 5'RACE template switching incorporating UMIs.

The source material was CD4+ T cells sorted from PBMCs, sampled 11 to 12 days after vaccination. The origin of the receptors is a man in his fifties or sixties who received an inactivated influenza vaccine.

This clonotype was seen more than once but under ten times. The V and J genes are TRBV27 and TRBJ1-1; weak D call: TRBD1 (6 bases). CDR1 and CDR2 (germline): MNHEY, SMNVEV (reference sequence). CDR3 length: 15 residues. The V gene lost 0 bases and the J gene lost 4 bases, with 12 bases spanning the gap. The CDR3 sequence is CASSLSQGTGTEAFF. The CDR3 nucleotides are TGTGCCAGCAGTTTATCACAGGGAACGGGCACTGAAGCTTTCTTT.

This clonotype was detected only a few times. The genes are TRBV5-6 and TRBJ2-1; the match to TRBD2 covers 11 bases. The CDR3 has 16 residues. Per germline, CDR1 SGHDT and CDR2 YYEEEE. The V segment lost 5 bases and the J segment 7 bases; nucleotides outside the gene matches: 11. In DNA form, the CDR3 reads TGTGCCAGCAGAGACGAAGGACTAGCGGGCGTAAATGAGCAGTTCTTC. Protein sequence: CASRDEGLAGVNEQFF.